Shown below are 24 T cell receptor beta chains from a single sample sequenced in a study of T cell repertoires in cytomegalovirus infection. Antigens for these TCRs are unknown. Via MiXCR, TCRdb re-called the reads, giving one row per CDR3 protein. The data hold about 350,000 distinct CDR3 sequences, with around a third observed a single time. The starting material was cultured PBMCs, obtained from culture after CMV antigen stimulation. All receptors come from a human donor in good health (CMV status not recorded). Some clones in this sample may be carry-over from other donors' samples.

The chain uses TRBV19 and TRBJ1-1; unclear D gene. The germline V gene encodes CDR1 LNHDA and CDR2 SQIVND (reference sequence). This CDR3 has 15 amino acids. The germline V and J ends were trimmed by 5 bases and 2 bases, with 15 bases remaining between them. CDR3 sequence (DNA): TGTGCCAGTAGTCCCTACGGGCAGACAAACACTGAAGCTTTCTTT. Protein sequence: CASSPYGQTNTEAFF.

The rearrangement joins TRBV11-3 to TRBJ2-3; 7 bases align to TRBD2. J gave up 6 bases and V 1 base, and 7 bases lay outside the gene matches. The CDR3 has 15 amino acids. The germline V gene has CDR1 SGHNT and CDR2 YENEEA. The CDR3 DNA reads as TGTGCCAGCAGCTTAGGGGCGGGAGCAAAGGATACGCAGTATTTT. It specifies CASSLGAGAKDTQYF.

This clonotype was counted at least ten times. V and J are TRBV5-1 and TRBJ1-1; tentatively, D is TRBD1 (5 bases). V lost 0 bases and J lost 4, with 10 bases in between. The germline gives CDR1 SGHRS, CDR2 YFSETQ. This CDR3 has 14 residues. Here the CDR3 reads CASSLAVRATEAFF. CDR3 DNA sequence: TGCGCCAGCAGCTTGGCGGTCAGGGCCACTGAAGCTTTCTTT.

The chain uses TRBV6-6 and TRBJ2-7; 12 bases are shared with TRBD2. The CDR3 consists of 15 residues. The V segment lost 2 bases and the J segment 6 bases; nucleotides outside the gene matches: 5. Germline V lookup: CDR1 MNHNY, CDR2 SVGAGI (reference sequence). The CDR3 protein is CASSYPSSGGGEQYF. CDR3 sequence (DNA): TGTGCCAGCAGTTACCCGTCTAGCGGGGGGGGCGAGCAGTACTTC.

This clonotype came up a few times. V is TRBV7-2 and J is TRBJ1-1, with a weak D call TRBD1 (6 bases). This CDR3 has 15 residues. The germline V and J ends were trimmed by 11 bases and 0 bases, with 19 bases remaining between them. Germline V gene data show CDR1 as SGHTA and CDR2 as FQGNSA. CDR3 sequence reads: CAPPNLGQLNTEAFF. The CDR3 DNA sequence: TGTGCCCCACCTAACCTTGGACAGTTGAACACTGAAGCTTTCTTT. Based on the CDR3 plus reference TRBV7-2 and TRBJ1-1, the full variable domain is GAGVSQSPSNKVTEKGKDVELRCDPISGHTALYWYRQSLGQGLEFLIYFQGNSAPDKSGLPSDRFSAERTGGSVSTLTIQRTQQEDSAVYLCAPPNLGQLNTEAFFGQGTRLTVV.

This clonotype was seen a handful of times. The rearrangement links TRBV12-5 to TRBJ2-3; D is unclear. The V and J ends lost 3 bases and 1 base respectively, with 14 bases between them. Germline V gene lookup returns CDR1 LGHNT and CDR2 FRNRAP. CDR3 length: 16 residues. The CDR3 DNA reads TGTGCTAGTGGTTTAGGATCCGGTAGGGGCACAGATACGCAGTATTTT. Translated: CASGLGSGRGTDTQYF.

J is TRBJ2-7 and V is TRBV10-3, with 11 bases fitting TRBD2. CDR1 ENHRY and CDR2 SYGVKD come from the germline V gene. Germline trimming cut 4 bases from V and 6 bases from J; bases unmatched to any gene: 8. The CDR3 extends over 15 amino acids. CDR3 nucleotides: TGTGCCATCAGTGCTTTATTAGCGGGAGGGGGCGAGCAGTACTTC. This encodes CAISALLAGGGEQYF.

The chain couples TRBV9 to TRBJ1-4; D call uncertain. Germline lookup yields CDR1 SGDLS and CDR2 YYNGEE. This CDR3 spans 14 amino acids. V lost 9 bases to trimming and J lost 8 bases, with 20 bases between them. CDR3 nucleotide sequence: TGTGCCACTCGCCAGTCTCAGGTAACGGAAAAACTGTTTTTT. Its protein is CATRQSQVTEKLFF.

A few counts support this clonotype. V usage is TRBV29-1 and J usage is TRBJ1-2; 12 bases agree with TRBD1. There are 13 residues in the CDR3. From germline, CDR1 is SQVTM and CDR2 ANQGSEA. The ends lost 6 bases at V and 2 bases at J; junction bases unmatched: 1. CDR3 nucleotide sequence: TGCAGCGTCGGGACAGGGGGCAACTATGGCTACACCTTC. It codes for CSVGTGGNYGYTF.

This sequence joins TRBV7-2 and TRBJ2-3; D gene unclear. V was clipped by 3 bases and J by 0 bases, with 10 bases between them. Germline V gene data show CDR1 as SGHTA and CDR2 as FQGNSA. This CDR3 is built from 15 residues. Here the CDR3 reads CASSLWDTSTDTQYF. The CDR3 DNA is TGTGCCAGCAGCTTGTGGGATACTAGCACAGATACGCAGTATTTT.

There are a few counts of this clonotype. The CDR3 DNA is TGTGCCAGCAGCTCAAGACAGGGTACCTTCTTCGATACGCAGTATTTT. It codes for CASSSRQGTFFDTQYF. The V and J genes are TRBV7-2 and TRBJ2-3, with 7 bases matching TRBD1. The germline V gene has CDR1 SGHTA and CDR2 FQGNSA. The CDR3 has 16 residues. Trimming took 4 bases from V and 6 from J; bases not matched to a gene: 13.

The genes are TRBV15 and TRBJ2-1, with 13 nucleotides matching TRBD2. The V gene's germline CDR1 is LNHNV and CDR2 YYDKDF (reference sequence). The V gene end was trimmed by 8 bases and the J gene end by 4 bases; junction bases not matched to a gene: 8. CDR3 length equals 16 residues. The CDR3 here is CATSPGTSGKYNEQFF. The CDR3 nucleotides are TGTGCCACCTCTCCCGGGACTAGCGGGAAATACAATGAGCAGTTCTTC.

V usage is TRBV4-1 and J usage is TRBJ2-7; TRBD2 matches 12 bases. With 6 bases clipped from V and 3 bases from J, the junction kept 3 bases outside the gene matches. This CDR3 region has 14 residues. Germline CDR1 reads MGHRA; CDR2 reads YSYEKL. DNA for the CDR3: TGCGCCAGCAGGTCGACTAGCGGGAGCTACGAGCAGTACTTC. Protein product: CASRSTSGSYEQYF.

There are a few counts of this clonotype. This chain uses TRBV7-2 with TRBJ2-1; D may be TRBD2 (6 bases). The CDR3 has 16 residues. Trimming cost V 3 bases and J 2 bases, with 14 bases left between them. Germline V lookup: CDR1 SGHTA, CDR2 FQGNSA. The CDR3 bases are TGTGCCAGCAGCTTGGTCGGGAGTGAGCCCTACAATGAGCAGTTCTTC. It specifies CASSLVGSEPYNEQFF.

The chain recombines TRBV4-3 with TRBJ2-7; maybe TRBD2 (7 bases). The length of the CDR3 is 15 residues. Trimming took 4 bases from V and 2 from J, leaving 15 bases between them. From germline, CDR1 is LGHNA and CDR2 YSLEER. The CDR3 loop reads CASSPSWGGPYEQYF. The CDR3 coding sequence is TGCGCCAGCAGCCCCAGTTGGGGGGGCCCCTACGAGCAGTACTTC.

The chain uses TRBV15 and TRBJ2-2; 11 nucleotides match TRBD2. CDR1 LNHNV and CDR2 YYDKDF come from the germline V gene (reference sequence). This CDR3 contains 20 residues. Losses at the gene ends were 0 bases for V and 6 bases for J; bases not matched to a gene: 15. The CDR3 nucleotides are TGTGCCACCAGCAGAGATAGACTAGCGGGAACTTATCCAGTGCCCGGGGAGCTGTTTTTT. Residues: CATSRDRLAGTYPVPGELFF.

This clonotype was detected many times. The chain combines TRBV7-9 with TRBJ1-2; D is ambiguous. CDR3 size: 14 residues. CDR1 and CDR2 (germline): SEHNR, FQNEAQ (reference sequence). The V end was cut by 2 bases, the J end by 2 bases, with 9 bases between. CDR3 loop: CASSLIAGNYGYTF. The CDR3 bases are TGTGCCAGCAGCTTAATTGCGGGCAACTATGGCTACACCTTC.

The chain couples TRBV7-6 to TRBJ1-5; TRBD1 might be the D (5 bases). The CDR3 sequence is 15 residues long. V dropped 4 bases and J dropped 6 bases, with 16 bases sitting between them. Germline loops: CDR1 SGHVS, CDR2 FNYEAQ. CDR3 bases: TGTGCCAGCAGCTCAGACAGCCTGGTCGCTCAGCCCCAGCATTTT. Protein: CASSSDSLVAQPQHF.

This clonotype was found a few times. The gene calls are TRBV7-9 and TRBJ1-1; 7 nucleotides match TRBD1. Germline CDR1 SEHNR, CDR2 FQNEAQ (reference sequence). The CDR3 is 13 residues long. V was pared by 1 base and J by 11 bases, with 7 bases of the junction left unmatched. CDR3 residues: CASSLGRGRGAFF. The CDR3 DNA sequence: TGTGCCAGCAGCTTAGGGAGGGGGCGCGGTGCTTTCTTT. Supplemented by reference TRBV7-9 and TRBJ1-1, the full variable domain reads DTGVSQNPRHKITKRGQNVTFRCDPISEHNRLYWYRQTLGQGPEFLTYFQNEAQLEKSRLLSDRFSAERPKGSFSTLEIQRTEQGDSAMYLCASSLGRGRGAFFGQGTRLTVV.

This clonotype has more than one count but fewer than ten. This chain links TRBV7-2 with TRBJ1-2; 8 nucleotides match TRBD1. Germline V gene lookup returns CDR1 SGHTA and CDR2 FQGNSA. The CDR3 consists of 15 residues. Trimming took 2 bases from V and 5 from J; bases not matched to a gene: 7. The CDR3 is CASSLIGTGAYGYTF. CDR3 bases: TGTGCCAGCAGCTTAATAGGGACAGGTGCTTATGGCTACACCTTC.

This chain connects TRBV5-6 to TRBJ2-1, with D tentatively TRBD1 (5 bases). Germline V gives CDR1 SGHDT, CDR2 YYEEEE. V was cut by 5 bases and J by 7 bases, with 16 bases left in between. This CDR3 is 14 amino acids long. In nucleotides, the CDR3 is TGTGCCAGCAGGGGAAGGCAGGGCAGGAATGAGCAGTTCTTC. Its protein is CASRGRQGRNEQFF.

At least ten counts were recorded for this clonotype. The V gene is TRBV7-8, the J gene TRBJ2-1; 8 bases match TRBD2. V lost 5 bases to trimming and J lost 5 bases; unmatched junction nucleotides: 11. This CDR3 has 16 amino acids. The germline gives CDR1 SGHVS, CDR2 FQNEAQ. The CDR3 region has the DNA TGTGCCAGCAGCCCGGATTTGGGACTAGGAAACAATGAGCAGTTCTTC. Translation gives CASSPDLGLGNNEQFF.

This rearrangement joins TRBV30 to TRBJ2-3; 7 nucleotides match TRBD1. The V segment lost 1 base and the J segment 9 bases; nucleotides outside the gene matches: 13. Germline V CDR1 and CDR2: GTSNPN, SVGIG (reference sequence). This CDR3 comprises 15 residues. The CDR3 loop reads CAWSGVHWDSPTQYF. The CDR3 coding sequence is TGTGCCTGGAGTGGAGTACATTGGGACAGCCCGACGCAGTATTTT. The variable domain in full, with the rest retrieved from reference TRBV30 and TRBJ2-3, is SQTIHQWPATLVQPVGSPLSLECTVEGTSNPNLYWYRQAAGRGLQLLFYSVGIGQISSEVPQNLSASRPQDRQFILSSKKLLLSDSGFYLCAWSGVHWDSPTQYFGPGTRLTVL.

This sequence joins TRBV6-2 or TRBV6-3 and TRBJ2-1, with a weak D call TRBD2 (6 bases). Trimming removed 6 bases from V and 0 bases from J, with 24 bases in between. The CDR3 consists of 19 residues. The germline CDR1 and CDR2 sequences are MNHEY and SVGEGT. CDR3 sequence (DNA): TGTGCCAGCAGCAAAACCCTAACGAGCGGGTCCAACTCCTACAATGAGCAGTTCTTC. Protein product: CASSKTLTSGSNSYNEQFF.